The 19 T cell receptor beta chains given below trace back to one sample, sequenced in a study of blood T cells in healthy people across ages. A second PCR, run for roughly 7 to 12 cycles, used a sample-barcoded 5' primer plus a J-beta primer mix. TCRdb fed the 5' RACE reads into MiXCR, producing one record per CDR3 protein. The sample lists 1.5 million to 2 million distinct CDR3 sequences; 40% to 55% were seen once. Input material: blood. The receptors stem from a woman aged 40 to 55 in good health.

This clonotype was seen repeatedly, ten times or more. The rearrangement uses TRBV28 and TRBJ2-5; 10 bases line up with TRBD2. Germline V gene lookup returns CDR1 MDHEN and CDR2 SYDVKM. V gave up 3 bases and J gave up 1 base; unmatched junction bases: 2. This CDR3 has 15 residues. CDR3 DNA sequence: TGTGCCAGCAGTTTCTCTAGCGGGGGCCAAGAGACCCAGTACTTC. As protein: CASSFSSGGQETQYF.

The rearrangement links TRBV20-1 to TRBJ2-2; the D is unclear. V lost 0 bases and J 1 base, leaving 9 bases between the germline ends. This CDR3 has 15 residues. CDR1 is DFQATT and CDR2 is SNEGSKA in the germline V gene (reference sequence). Here the CDR3 reads CSARDPKKNTGELFF. The DNA for the CDR3 is TGCAGTGCTAGAGACCCAAAGAAGAACACCGGGGAGCTGTTTTTT.

The chain has TRBV6-5 and TRBJ2-1; D is unclear. Trimming left V 6 bases short and J 4 bases short, with 13 bases between. The CDR3 loop spans 14 amino acids. Germline CDR1 MNHEY, CDR2 SVGAGI. This CDR3 reads CASRMDGLYNEQFF. The CDR3 nucleotides read TGTGCCAGCAGAATGGACGGCTTATACAATGAGCAGTTCTTC.

J is TRBJ2-1 and V is TRBV11-2, with TRBD2 matching over 10 bases. The CDR3 is 15 amino acids. The trim removed 5 bases at V and 13 bases at J, leaving 14 bases unmatched. Looked up from germline, CDR1 is SGHAT and CDR2 is FQNNGV. CDR3: CASSPLGLAGDSQFF. DNA of the CDR3: TGTGCCAGCAGCCCACTTGGGCTAGCGGGGGACTCCCAGTTCTTC.

Notes on this clonotype: The junction departs from the called germline gene at one end, perhaps through a read error. This chain joins TRBV7-7 and TRBJ2-7, with 7 bases fitting TRBD1. Matching the DNA end better, TRBJ2-5 makes the J call doubtful. Germline V lookup: CDR1 SSHAT, CDR2 FNYEAQ (reference sequence). The CDR3 loop spans 13 amino acids. CDR3 loop: CASSGQATGTQYF. The CDR3 nucleotides read TGTGCTAGCAGCGGACAGGCCACAGGGACCCAGTACTTC.

The V gene is TRBV7-2, the J gene TRBJ2-1; D might be TRBD1 (5 bases). Germline CDR1 reads SGHTA; CDR2 reads FQGNSA. V lost 4 bases, J lost 4 bases, and 11 bases lay in between. This CDR3 is built from 14 residues. In nucleotides, the CDR3 is TGTGCCAGCAGCTCCGATACAGGTTACAATGAGCAGTTCTTC. Amino acids: CASSSDTGYNEQFF.

The chain couples TRBV5-1 to TRBJ2-5, with D unclear. Per germline, CDR1 SGHRS and CDR2 YFSETQ. With 4 bases removed from V and 2 bases from J, the gap between germline ends came to 15 bases. CDR3 length: 15 amino acids. CDR3 coding DNA: TGCGCCAGCAGCGAACCCGTCCAGAAACAAGAGACCCAGTACTTC. Its protein is CASSEPVQKQETQYF. The full variable domain, its missing parts supplied by reference TRBV5-1 and TRBJ2-5, is KAGVTQTPRYLIKTRGQQVTLSCSPISGHRSVSWYQQTPGQGLQFLFEYFSETQRNKGNFPGRFSGRQFSNSRSEMNVSTLELGDSALYLCASSEPVQKQETQYFGPGTRLLVL.

This clonotype has more than one count but fewer than ten. V and J are TRBV6-5 and TRBJ2-7; possible D gene TRBD1, 5 bases. The germline V and J ends were trimmed by 0 bases and 3 bases, with 9 bases remaining between them. The CDR3 totals 14 residues. The germline gives CDR1 MNHEY, CDR2 SVGAGI. The CDR3 sequence is CASSYSTARYEQYF. Written as DNA, the CDR3 is TGTGCCAGCAGTTACTCGACAGCTCGCTACGAGCAGTACTTC.

Regarding this clonotype: A read error may account for a junction end that differs from germline. This sequence joins TRBV20-1 and TRBJ1-2; 9 positions agree with TRBD1. The CDR3 spans 12 residues. Germline CDR1 and CDR2: DFQATT and SNEGSKA (reference sequence). CDR3 amino acids: CSTRRTGVGYTF. The CDR3 nucleotides are TGCAGTACTAGGAGGACAGGGGTAGGCTACACCTTC.

A note on this clonotype: Relative to the germline gene, one junction end is altered; a read error may explain this. The CDR3 sequence: CACSLFRGDEQFF. The CDR3 DNA reads as TGTGCCTGCAGCTTATTTCGTGGGGATGAGCAGTTCTTC. The V and J genes are TRBV7-9 and TRBJ2-1; D call uncertain. This CDR3 spans 13 amino acids. The V gene's germline CDR1 is SEHNR and CDR2 FQNEAQ (reference sequence). The variable domain in full, completed from reference TRBV7-9 and TRBJ2-1, reads DTGVSQNPRHKITKRGQNVTFRCDPISEHNRLYWYRQTLGQGPEFLTYFQNEAQLEKSRLLSDRFSAERPKGSFSTLEIQRTEQGDSAMYLCACSLFRGDEQFFGPGTRLTVL.

This chain connects TRBV20-1 to TRBJ2-5; no firm D call. Germline V gene lookup returns CDR1 DFQATT and CDR2 SNEGSKA (reference sequence). The CDR3 spans 13 residues. V was pared by 6 bases and J by 5 bases, with 16 bases between. DNA of the CDR3: TGCAGTGCGAGTCTGAGCTTGCAGGAGACCCAGTACTTC. It codes for CSASLSLQETQYF.

This clonotype came up many times. This rearrangement joins TRBV10-3 to TRBJ2-7; a weak D match, TRBD1 (6 bases). Trimming shortened V by 4 bases and J by 4 bases, and 14 bases separated the two germline ends. The CDR3 runs to 14 residues. The germline V gene encodes CDR1 ENHRY and CDR2 SYGVKD. CDR3 coding DNA: TGTGCCATCAGTGCCGGACAGACGTCTTACGAGCAGTACTTC. It yields the protein CAISAGQTSYEQYF.

The chain employs TRBV20-1 and TRBJ2-3; TRBD1 matches 8 bases. CDR3 length: 16 amino acids. The germline V gene encodes CDR1 DFQATT and CDR2 SNEGSKA (reference sequence). V shed 6 bases, J shed 4 bases, and the junction held 15 bases outside the gene matches. This CDR3 is CSAASGGRTGSDTQYF. In DNA form, the CDR3 reads TGCAGTGCCGCAAGTGGGGGGAGGACAGGGTCAGATACGCAGTATTTT.

The chain is built from TRBV20-1 and TRBJ2-2; 7 bases map to TRBD1. Germline V gene sequence: CDR1 DFQATT, CDR2 SNEGSKA (reference sequence). This CDR3 comprises 14 residues. V shed 6 bases, J shed 4 bases, and the junction held 8 bases outside the gene matches. CDR3 sequence: CSALDRTSTGELFF. CDR3 DNA sequence: TGCAGTGCGCTGGACAGGACAAGCACCGGGGAGCTGTTTTTT.

This clonotype was detected ten times or more. The chain carries TRBV3-1 and TRBJ1-2; D may be TRBD1 (6 bases). Germline assignment: CDR1 LGHDT and CDR2 YNNKEL (reference sequence). Trimming cost V 4 bases and J 4 bases, with 10 bases left between them. The CDR3 contains 13 residues. The CDR3 sequence: CASSRGQSYGYTF. The DNA of the CDR3 is TGTGCCAGCAGCCGAGGACAGTCCTATGGCTACACCTTC.

The chain recombines TRBV29-1 with TRBJ2-2, with D perhaps matching TRBD1 or TRBD2 (6 bases each). V lost 7 bases to trimming and J lost 5 bases, with 20 bases between them. CDR1 SQVTM and CDR2 ANQGSEA come from the germline V gene. The length of the CDR3 is 15 residues. CDR3 nucleotides: TGCAGCGCCCGCCCGGGGGCCTCTGGTACCGGGGAGCTGTTTTTT. This gives the protein CSARPGASGTGELFF.

This clonotype was counted a few times. The chain combines TRBV7-6 with TRBJ1-2; D is unclear. Trimming took off 5 bases at V and 7 bases at J, with 23 bases between the two ends. Germline values: CDR1 SGHVS, CDR2 FNYEAQ. This CDR3 spans 16 amino acids. The CDR3 DNA reads TGTGCCAGCAGCCGCGCGCGCTTAGGCATTCCTACTGGCTACACCTTC. Translation: CASSRARLGIPTGYTF.

This clonotype has a handful of counts. The chain uses TRBV11-2 and TRBJ1-2; D possibly corresponds to TRBD1 (6 bases). Trimming took 4 bases from V and 0 from J, leaving 9 bases between them. Germline V lookup: CDR1 SGHAT, CDR2 FQNNGV. The CDR3 length is 14 residues. The CDR3 is CASSSRGPNYGYTF. CDR3 coding DNA: TGTGCCAGCAGCTCCCGGGGGCCTAACTATGGCTACACCTTC.

This clonotype has only a few counts. V usage is TRBV20-1 and J usage is TRBJ2-4; tentative D call: TRBD1 (6 bases). The CDR3 runs 16 residues. Trimming took off 3 bases at V and 13 bases at J, with 28 bases between the two ends. Germline assignment: CDR1 DFQATT and CDR2 SNEGSKA (reference sequence). The CDR3 DNA reads as TGCAGTGCTAGCCAGCAGTCCTGGGGGCAGACTATGGAGCAGTACTTC. Its protein product is CSASQQSWGQTMEQYF.